These T cell receptor beta chains were read from a single sample in a study of blood T cell repertoires in COVID-19. The assay was immunoSEQ multiplex PCR, and TCRdb's table has in-frame clones only and misses some. Found here are under 200,000 clones, roughly 84% of them singletons; the top ten hold 7% to 10%. Source material: peripheral blood. These receptors were obtained from a woman aged 55-75 years with COVID-19, enrolled during active disease. Both conserved end residues are part of each CDR3. D genes are given only for firm matches. The size field is filled for only some rows; it gives once, few, many or a size class.

v_gene: TRBV5-6
abundance: NA
d_gene: NA
j_gene: TRBJ1-6
CDR3aa: CASSLGGVFPYNSPLHF
CDR3nt: TGTGCCAGCAGCTTGGGCGGCGTTTTCCCCTATAATTCACCCCTCCACTTT

v_gene: TRBV9
abundance: NA
d_gene: TRBD1
j_gene: TRBJ1-2
CDR3aa: CASSPHSAGGNYGYTF
CDR3nt: TGTGCCAGCAGCCCCCATTCGGCAGGGGGGAATTATGGCTACACCTTC

v_gene: TRBV9
abundance: NA
d_gene: NA
j_gene: TRBJ1-5
CDR3aa: CASSSNTGVQPQHF
CDR3nt: TGTGCCAGCAGCAGCAATACAGGTGTTCAGCCCCAGCATTTT

v_gene: TRBV9
abundance: few
d_gene: NA
j_gene: TRBJ1-4
CDR3aa: CASSVGAGARDEKLFF
CDR3nt: TGTGCCAGCAGCGTAGGGGCGGGGGCGCGAGATGAAAAACTGTTTTTT

v_gene: TRBV11-2
abundance: NA
d_gene: NA
j_gene: TRBJ2-7
CDR3aa: CASSFPQGSYEQYF
CDR3nt: TGTGCCAGCAGCTTCCCACAGGGTTCCTACGAGCAGTACTTC

v_gene: TRBV19
abundance: once
d_gene: NA
j_gene: TRBJ2-1
CDR3aa: CASKLRQGSYNEQFF
CDR3nt: TGTGCCAGTAAGTTGCGTCAGGGTTCCTACAATGAGCAGTTCTTC

v_gene: TRBV25-1
abundance: many
d_gene: NA
j_gene: TRBJ1-1
CDR3aa: CASSPAGGRSEAFF
CDR3nt: TGTGCCAGCTCACCCGCTGGCGGGCGCAGTGAAGCTTTCTTT

v_gene: TRBV2
abundance: NA
d_gene: NA
j_gene: TRBJ2-1
CDR3aa: CASNPGQTINEQFF
CDR3nt: TGTGCCAGCAATCCGGGTCAGACGATCAATGAGCAGTTCTTC

v_gene: TRBV6-5
abundance: NA
d_gene: NA
j_gene: TRBJ2-2
CDR3aa: CASSRTNSPGELFF
CDR3nt: TGTGCCAGCAGCAGGACTAATAGTCCCGGGGAGCTGTTTTTT

v_gene: TRBV6-5
abundance: NA
d_gene: NA
j_gene: TRBJ1-5
CDR3aa: CASRPGGYQPQHF
CDR3nt: TGTGCCAGCAGACCGGGGGGATATCAGCCCCAGCATTTT

v_gene: TRBV5-1
abundance: NA
d_gene: TRBD2
j_gene: TRBJ2-7
CDR3aa: CASSPTSGRKHEQYF
CDR3nt: TGCGCCAGCAGCCCAACTAGCGGGAGGAAACACGAGCAGTACTTC

v_gene: TRBV5-5
abundance: NA
d_gene: NA
j_gene: TRBJ1-6
CDR3aa: CASSLVSGEFTLHF
CDR3nt: TGTGCCAGCAGCTTGGTCTCGGGGGAGTTCACCCTCCACTTT

v_gene: TRBV29-1
abundance: NA
d_gene: TRBD1
j_gene: TRBJ2-5
CDR3aa: CSVNRGPQETQYF
CDR3nt: TGCAGCGTCAACAGGGGACCACAAGAGACCCAGTACTTC

v_gene: TRBV11-2
abundance: NA
d_gene: NA
j_gene: TRBJ1-3
CDR3aa: CASSSFRGPSGNTIYF
CDR3nt: TGTGCCAGCAGCTCTTTCAGGGGCCCCTCTGGAAACACCATATATTTT

v_gene: TRBV5-1
abundance: NA
d_gene: NA
j_gene: TRBJ1-5
CDR3aa: CASSEGSRNQPQHF
CDR3nt: TGCGCCAGCAGCGAGGGCAGTCGGAACCAGCCCCAGCATTTT

v_gene: TRBV5-1
abundance: NA
d_gene: NA
j_gene: TRBJ2-7
CDR3aa: CASSFPDSTGEQYF
CDR3nt: TGCGCCAGCAGCTTCCCGGATTCTACAGGGGAGCAGTACTTC

v_gene: TRBV6-5
abundance: NA
d_gene: NA
j_gene: TRBJ1-6
CDR3aa: CASSLQGLNNSPLHF
CDR3nt: TGTGCCAGCAGCCTACAGGGCCTGAATAATTCACCCCTCCACTTT

v_gene: TRBV6-1
abundance: NA
d_gene: NA
j_gene: TRBJ2-7
CDR3aa: CASSEAKTRPLYEQYF
CDR3nt: TGTGCCAGCAGTGAAGCTAAGACTAGACCTCTCTACGAGCAGTACTTC

v_gene: TRBV10-3
abundance: NA
d_gene: TRBD2
j_gene: TRBJ2-2
CDR3aa: CAMGGTSGTGELFF
CDR3nt: TGTGCCATGGGCGGGACTAGCGGGACCGGGGAGCTGTTTTTT

v_gene: TRBV4-1
abundance: NA
d_gene: NA
j_gene: TRBJ2-7
CDR3aa: CASSQGPGSTYEQYF
CDR3nt: TGCGCCAGCAGCCAAGGTCCGGGGAGTACCTACGAGCAGTACTTC

v_gene: TRBV29-1
abundance: NA
d_gene: TRBD2
j_gene: TRBJ2-1
CDR3aa: CSVGGLIYNEQFF
CDR3nt: TGCAGCGTGGGGGGACTAATCTACAATGAGCAGTTCTTC

v_gene: TRBV6-5
abundance: NA
d_gene: TRBD1
j_gene: TRBJ1-1
CDR3aa: CASSSDRGNTEAFF
CDR3nt: TGTGCCAGCAGTTCAGACAGGGGAAACACTGAAGCTTTCTTT

v_gene: TRBV6-1
abundance: NA
d_gene: NA
j_gene: TRBJ2-5
CDR3aa: CASSEVFQETQYF
CDR3nt: TGTGCCAGCAGTGAAGTATTCCAAGAGACCCAGTACTTC

v_gene: TRBV29-1
abundance: once
d_gene: TRBD1
j_gene: TRBJ1-2
CDR3aa: CSGGQGGSGYTF
CDR3nt: TGCAGCGGAGGACAGGGGGGTTCCGGCTACACCTTC

v_gene: TRBV7-8
abundance: NA
d_gene: TRBD1
j_gene: TRBJ1-5
CDR3aa: CASSLAGQNQPQHF
CDR3nt: TGTGCCAGCAGCTTAGCGGGACAGAATCAGCCCCAGCATTTT

v_gene: TRBV19
abundance: once
d_gene: TRBD2
j_gene: TRBJ2-7
CDR3aa: CASSHTSDSYEQYF
CDR3nt: TGTGCCAGTAGTCATACTAGCGACTCCTACGAGCAGTACTTC

v_gene: TRBV3-1/TRBV3-2
abundance: NA
d_gene: NA
j_gene: TRBJ1-1
CDR3aa: CASSQFGGAGNTEAFF
CDR3nt: TGTGCCAGCAGCCAATTTGGGGGCGCGGGCAACACTGAAGCTTTCTTT

v_gene: TRBV6-1
abundance: NA
d_gene: NA
j_gene: TRBJ1-5
CDR3aa: CASSDGGLAQHF
CDR3nt: TGTGCCAGCAGTGACGGCGGCCTTGCCCAGCATTTT

v_gene: TRBV4-2
abundance: NA
d_gene: NA
j_gene: TRBJ1-2
CDR3aa: CASSHAGQITNYGYTF
CDR3nt: TGTGCCAGCAGCCACGCTGGACAGATAACTAACTATGGCTACACCTTC

v_gene: TRBV6-7
abundance: NA
d_gene: NA
j_gene: TRBJ2-7
CDR3aa: CASSFLPPHRVNLSYEQYF
CDR3nt: TGTGCCAGCAGTTTTCTCCCTCCCCACAGGGTGAACTTATCCTACGAGCAGTACTTC

v_gene: TRBV5-1
abundance: NA
d_gene: NA
j_gene: TRBJ2-1
CDR3aa: CASSLEGHSYEQFF
CDR3nt: TGCGCCAGCAGCTTGGAGGGACATAGCTATGAGCAGTTCTTC

v_gene: TRBV14
abundance: few
d_gene: TRBD1
j_gene: TRBJ1-4
CDR3aa: CASSQFTGASNEKLFF
CDR3nt: TGTGCCAGCAGCCAATTTACAGGGGCTTCTAATGAAAAACTGTTTTTT

v_gene: TRBV12-3/TRBV12-4
abundance: NA
d_gene: NA
j_gene: TRBJ1-5
CDR3aa: CASRGGGDQPQHF
CDR3nt: TGTGCCAGCAGGGGGGGAGGAGATCAGCCCCAGCATTTT

v_gene: TRBV27
abundance: once
d_gene: NA
j_gene: TRBJ1-1
CDR3aa: CASSFGQLNTEAFF
CDR3nt: TGTGCCAGCAGTTTTGGACAGTTGAACACTGAAGCTTTCTTT

v_gene: TRBV19
abundance: NA
d_gene: NA
j_gene: TRBJ1-1
CDR3aa: CASTPDGRRTEAFF
CDR3nt: TGTGCCAGTACTCCAGATGGCAGGCGCACTGAAGCTTTCTTT